This entry is about one T cell receptor (beta chain). Its antigen is undetermined. All the donors were Caucasian adults who lived in Nashville, Tennessee. V was shortened by 4 bases and J by 5 bases, with 13 bases between the two germline ends. The germline V gene has CDR1 SGHRS and CDR2 YFSETQ. The CDR3 is 14 residues long. The data derive from a study of shared clonotypes between healthy human individuals. Study information: CD4 naive and CD4 memory each took three plates per donor, while CD8 naive took two and CD8 memory one.

Study conclusions and caveats: Only blood underwent sampling, and tissue repertoires likely differ.

TCRdb keeps only in-frame clones here, not all; method: immunoSEQ multiplex PCR. The table lists about 730,000 clones, around 70% of them singletons. Sequencing used memory CD4+ T cells sorted from blood. Subset: CD45RA-negative fraction. The clonotype was recovered from a woman aged 30 to 39 in good health. The chain employs TRBV5-1 and TRBJ2-1, with D perhaps matching TRBD1 (6 bases). This chain's CDR3 is CASSISGQNNEQFF. The CDR3 coding sequence is TGCGCCAGCAGCATAAGTGGACAGAACAATGAGCAGTTCTTC. Full variable domain (missing parts from reference TRBV5-1 and TRBJ2-1): KAGVTQTPRYLIKTRGQQVTLSCSPISGHRSVSWYQQTPGQGLQFLFEYFSETQRNKGNFPGRFSGRQFSNSRSEMNVSTLELGDSALYLCASSISGQNNEQFFGPGTRLTVL.